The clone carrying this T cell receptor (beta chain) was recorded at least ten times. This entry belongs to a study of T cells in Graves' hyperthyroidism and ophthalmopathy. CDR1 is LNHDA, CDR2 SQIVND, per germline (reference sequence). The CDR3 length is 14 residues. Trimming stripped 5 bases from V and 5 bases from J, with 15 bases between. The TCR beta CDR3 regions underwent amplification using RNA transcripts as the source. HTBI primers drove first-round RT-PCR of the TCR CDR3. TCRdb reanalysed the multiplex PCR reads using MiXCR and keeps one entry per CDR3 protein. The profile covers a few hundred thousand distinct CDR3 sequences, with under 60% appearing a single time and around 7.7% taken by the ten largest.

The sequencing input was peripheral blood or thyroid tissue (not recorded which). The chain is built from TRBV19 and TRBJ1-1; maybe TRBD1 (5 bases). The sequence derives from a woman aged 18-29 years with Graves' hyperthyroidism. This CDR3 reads CASSLGPGGTEAFF. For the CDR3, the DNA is TGTGCCAGTAGTCTGGGACCTGGCGGGACTGAAGCTTTCTTT.